This TCR beta chain was retrieved from a study of radiotherapy plus CTLA-4 blockade in lung cancer (dated by TCRdb to the late 2010s). About the study as a whole: Among enrolled patients, around 18% had an objective response and 25% to 35% reached disease control.

In this study, focal radiation therapy paired with CTLA-4 blockade (ipilimumab) was tested in patients who had chemo-refractory metastatic non-small-cell lung cancer. On this clone itself: No antigen is known for it. No base qualities exist here, and no much larger clone lies one base off it.

The full study reports these points: The strongest predictors of response, as reported, were early dynamic changes in blood T cell clones along with a rise in serum interferon-beta after radiation. After treatment with radiotherapy and ipilimumab, TCR clones that originated in tumors expanded in peripheral blood.

Libraries were built with the immunoSEQ multiplex PCR assay. Here the immuneACCESS table is served through TCRdb, limited to in-frame sequences with V and J called. Missing clones are a known gap in these copies; in checked studies unresolved V genes cover under half, and the rest lacks a known reason. Here the sample has 78,000 or so clones; more than 85% occur a single time. The ten biggest clones cover roughly 0.95% of the sample. The CDR3 contains 14 residues, cysteine and phenylalanine counted. The CDR3 DNA has 42 bases and is translated from base 1. Trimming removed 1 base from V and 4 bases from J, leaving 13 bases between the germline ends. CDR1 and CDR2 (SQVTM, ANQGSEA) derive from the germline V gene.

The V and J segments used are TRBV29-1 and TRBJ1-2; confidence is insufficient to name the D gene. The source material was peripheral blood, sampled from a patient treated with radiotherapy plus ipilimumab. The TCR originated in a human donor with non-small cell lung cancer who had stable disease on radiotherapy plus ipilimumab. The nucleotides are TGCAGCGTTGAAGCTGAAGGACCGTTCTATGGCTACACCTTC. The resulting protein is CSVEAEGPFYGYTF.